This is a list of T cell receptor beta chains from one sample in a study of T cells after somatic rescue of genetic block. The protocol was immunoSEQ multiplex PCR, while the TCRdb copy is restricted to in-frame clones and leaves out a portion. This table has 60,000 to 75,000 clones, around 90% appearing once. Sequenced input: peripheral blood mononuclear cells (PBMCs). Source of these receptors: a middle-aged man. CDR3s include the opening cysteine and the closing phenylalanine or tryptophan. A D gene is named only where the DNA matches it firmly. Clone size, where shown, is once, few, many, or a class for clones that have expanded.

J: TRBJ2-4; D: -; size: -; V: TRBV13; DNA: TGTGCCAGCAGCCCACTTTTAGCCAAAAACATTCAGTACTTC; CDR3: CASSPLLAKNIQYF
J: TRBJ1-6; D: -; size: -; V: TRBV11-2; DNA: TGTGCCAGCAGCTTAAGGGGCGACAGCAGCTATTCACCCCTCCACTTT; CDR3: CASSLRGDSSYSPLHF
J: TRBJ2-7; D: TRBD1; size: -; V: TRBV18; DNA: TGTGCCAGCTCATCGGACAGGGGGCTAGGTGAGCAGTACTTC; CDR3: CASSSDRGLGEQYF
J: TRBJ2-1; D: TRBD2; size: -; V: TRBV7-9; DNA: TGTGCCAGCAGCTCGGGACTAGCGGCCTACAATGAGCAGTTCTTC; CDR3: CASSSGLAAYNEQFF
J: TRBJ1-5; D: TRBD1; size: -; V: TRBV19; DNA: TGTGCCAGTAGTGCAGGACAGGGTATGAGGGGCAATCAGCCCCAGCATTTT; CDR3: CASSAGQGMRGNQPQHF
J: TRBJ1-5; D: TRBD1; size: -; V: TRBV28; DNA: TGTGCCAGCAGTTTATGGGGACAGCTTTTTCAGCCCCAGCATTTT; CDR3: CASSLWGQLFQPQHF
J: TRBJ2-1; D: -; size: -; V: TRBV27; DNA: TGTGCCAGCAGTTTCTCCGCGGGGACCTACAATGAGCAGTTCTTC; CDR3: CASSFSAGTYNEQFF
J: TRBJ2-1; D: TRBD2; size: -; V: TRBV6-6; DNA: TGTGCCACAAACTCGGGGGGCTACAATGAGCAGTTCTTC; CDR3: CATNSGGYNEQFF
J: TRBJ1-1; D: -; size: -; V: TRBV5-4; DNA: TGTGCCAGCAGCAAAAATGGGGCGGGTGTCACTGAAGCTTTCTTT; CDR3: CASSKNGAGVTEAFF
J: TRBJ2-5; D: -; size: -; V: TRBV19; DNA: TGTGCCAGTGGAGGCAACCCGGGGGAGACCCAGTACTTC; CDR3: CASGGNPGETQYF
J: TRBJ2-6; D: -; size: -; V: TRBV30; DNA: TGTGCCTGGACCCTGGGGGCAGTCTCTGGGGCCAACGTCCTGACTTTC; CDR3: CAWTLGAVSGANVLTF
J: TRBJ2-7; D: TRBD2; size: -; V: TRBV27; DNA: TGTGCCAGCAGTATCAGGACTAGCGGGAGTTACGAGCAGTACTTC; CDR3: CASSIRTSGSYEQYF
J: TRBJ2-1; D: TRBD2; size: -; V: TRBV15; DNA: TGTGCCACCAGCAGAGCGGGAACTAGCGACTACAATGAGCAGTTCTTC; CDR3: CATSRAGTSDYNEQFF
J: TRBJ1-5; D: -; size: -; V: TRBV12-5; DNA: TGTGCTAGTGGTTTGGTTCAACGGGAGGAGGGCAATCAGCCCCAGCATTTT; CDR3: CASGLVQREEGNQPQHF
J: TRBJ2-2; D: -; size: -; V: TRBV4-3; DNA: TGCGCCAGCAGCCAAGATCTGGGGGAAAGGGCGGACACCGGGGAGCTGTTTTTT; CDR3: CASSQDLGERADTGELFF
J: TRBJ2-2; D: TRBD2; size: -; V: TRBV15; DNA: TGTGCCACCAGCAGAGGCCCTAGCGGGACGAACACCGGGGAGCTGTTTTTT; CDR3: CATSRGPSGTNTGELFF
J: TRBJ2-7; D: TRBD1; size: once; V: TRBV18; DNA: TGTGCCAGCTCACCGGCAGGACAGGGAGACGAGCAGTACTTC; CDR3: CASSPAGQGDEQYF
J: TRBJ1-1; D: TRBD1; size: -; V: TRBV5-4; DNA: TGTGCCAGCAGCCCAGGGGGCGGCACTGAAGCTTTCTTT; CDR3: CASSPGGGTEAFF
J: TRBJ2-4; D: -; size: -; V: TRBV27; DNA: TGTGCCAGCAGTCTCACCCCGGCGGTAGCCAAAAACATTCAGTACTTC; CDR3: CASSLTPAVAKNIQYF
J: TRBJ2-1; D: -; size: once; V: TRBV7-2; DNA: TGTGCCAGCAGCCCTGACCGGAATGAGCAGTTCTTC; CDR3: CASSPDRNEQFF
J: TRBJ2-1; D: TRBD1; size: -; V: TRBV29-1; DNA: TGCAGCGAAGGGACAGGGGCCCTTGGGCAGTTCTTC; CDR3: CSEGTGALGQFF
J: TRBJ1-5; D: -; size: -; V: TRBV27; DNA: TGTGCCAGCAGACCAACAGGAGAACGCAATCAGCCCCAGCATTTT; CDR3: CASRPTGERNQPQHF
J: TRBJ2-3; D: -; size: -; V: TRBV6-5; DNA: TGTGCCAGCAGCACGACAGATAGCACAGATACGCAGTATTTT; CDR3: CASSTTDSTDTQYF
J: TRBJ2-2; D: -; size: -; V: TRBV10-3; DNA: TGTGCCATCAGTGAGAGGAACACCGGGGAGCTGTTTTTT; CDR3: CAISERNTGELFF